The present TCR beta chain was sequenced within a study of blood T cell repertoires in COVID-19. Study-wide background: The United States, Italy and Spain provided the acute and convalescent COVID-19 samples. The cDNA or gDNA used as material had been derived from T cells, B-cell-depleted T cells, or PBMCs.

CDR1 and CDR2 (germline): SGDLS, YYNGEE. This CDR3 contains 19 residues. Trimming removed 6 bases from V and 2 bases from J; junction bases left unmatched: 16. Authors' analysis steps: How many nucleated cells were present was estimated from reference gene primer amplification. The method was immunoSEQ multiplex PCR; TCRdb's version includes in-frame clones alone and lacks a portion of them. Clonal size and the V and J genes are those of that table, whereas D and trimming came from the DNA. The sample carries about 140,000 clones, approximately 87% recorded once. Sequenced sample: peripheral blood. The receptor's source is a woman aged 40-49 years with acute or convalescent COVID-19. The rearrangement uses TRBV9 and TRBJ2-3; 12 bases are a match to TRBD2. The DNA of the CDR3 is TGTGCCAGCACCCGTCCCATGACCGGGACTAGCGGGTACACAGATACGCAGTATTTT. It translates to CASTRPMTGTSGYTDTQYF.